The 13 T cell receptor beta chains reported below all come from one sample, sequenced in a study of T cells in narcolepsy. The method was immunoSEQ multiplex PCR; TCRdb's version includes in-frame clones alone and lacks a portion of them. The sample includes tens of thousands of clones, roughly 80% of them seen just once. Material for sequencing was memory (CD45RA-) CD4+ T cells from blood. The receptor set was obtained from a human donor in good health.

V and J are TRBV11-2 and TRBJ1-1; no clear D. The CDR3 has 14 residues. Trimming removed 3 bases at V and 2 bases at J, with 10 bases between. Germline CDR1 is SGHAT and CDR2 is FQNNGV. In DNA, the CDR3 is TGTGCCAGCAGCTTTGGGGAAGCAAACACTGAAGCTTTCTTT. The encoded protein is CASSFGEANTEAFF.

This clone was observed a single time. The chain is built from TRBV6-5 and TRBJ1-6, with TRBD1 matching over 11 bases. V shed 6 bases, J shed 9 bases, and the junction held 7 bases outside the gene matches. The CDR3 spans 15 residues. The germline V gene encodes CDR1 MNHEY and CDR2 SVGAGI. The CDR3 here is CASRSSGTGGSPLHF. DNA of the CDR3: TGTGCCAGCAGGTCTTCCGGGACAGGGGGTTCACCCCTCCACTTT.

The chain joins TRBV2 to TRBJ2-3, with 8 bases that match TRBD2. This CDR3 contains 17 residues. With 4 bases clipped from V and 0 bases from J, the junction kept 9 bases outside the gene matches. The germline V gene encodes CDR1 SNHLY and CDR2 FYNNEI. The CDR3 DNA is TGTGCCAGCAGTGGGGGAGCTAGCGGGCGCAGCACAGATACGCAGTATTTT. It codes for CASSGGASGRSTDTQYF.

CDR3 residues: CASSLAGTYNEQFF. Written as DNA, the CDR3 is TGTGCCAGCAGCTTAGCGGGGACCTACAATGAGCAGTTCTTC. The chain combines TRBV7-9 with TRBJ2-1; unclear D gene. The CDR3 loop spans 14 amino acids. V was clipped by 0 bases and J by 2 bases, with 5 bases between them. Germline V gene sequence: CDR1 SEHNR, CDR2 FQNEAQ (reference sequence).

The chain employs TRBV30 and TRBJ2-6; D not resolved. Between the trimmed V and J ends, which lost 4 bases and 0 bases, there was a span of 4 bases. Looked up from germline, CDR1 is GTSNPN and CDR2 is SVGIG (reference sequence). The CDR3 totals 13 residues. DNA for the CDR3: TGTGCCTGGATTAACTCTGGGGCCAACGTCCTGACTTTC. Amino acid sequence: CAWINSGANVLTF.

The chain couples TRBV7-2 to TRBJ2-7; D perhaps matches TRBD1 (5 bases). This CDR3 contains 14 residues. Germline V gene data show CDR1 as SGHTA and CDR2 as FQGNSA. Trimming shortened V by 7 bases and J by 3 bases, and 16 bases separated the two germline ends. The CDR3 loop is CASKLRGGYYEQYF. The CDR3 DNA reads as TGTGCCAGCAAGCTTAGGGGCGGCTACTACGAGCAGTACTTC. The full variable domain, in which reference TRBV7-2 and TRBJ2-7 provide the parts outside the CDR3, is GAGVSQSPSNKVTEKGKDVELRCDPISGHTALYWYRQSLGQGLEFLIYFQGNSAPDKSGLPSDRFSAERTGGSVSTLTIQRTQQEDSAVYLCASKLRGGYYEQYFGPGTRLTVT.

The chain uses TRBV19 and TRBJ1-5; possibly TRBD1 for D (5 bases). V lost 7 bases, J lost 11 bases, and 21 bases lay in between. The CDR3 runs to 14 residues. Germline assignment: CDR1 LNHDA and CDR2 SQIVND (reference sequence). The CDR3 region has the DNA TGTGCCAGTACTCGCAGGGCCAACAATCCGGCCCAGCATTTT. As protein: CASTRRANNPAQHF.

The chain joins TRBV14 to TRBJ2-1; no definite D call. V was shortened by 0 bases and J by 12 bases, with 12 bases between the two germline ends. Looked up from germline, CDR1 is SGHDN and CDR2 is FVKESK. The CDR3 consists of 13 residues. The CDR3 reads CASSQDWVRPQFF. The CDR3 nucleotides are TGTGCCAGCAGCCAAGACTGGGTCAGACCGCAGTTCTTC.

Within the sample, this clone is medium-sized. This chain joins TRBV5-1 and TRBJ2-5; 8 bases match TRBD1. CDR1 and CDR2 (germline): SGHRS, YFSETQ. The trim removed 0 bases at V and 9 bases at J, leaving 16 bases unmatched. The CDR3 length is 17 residues. DNA for the CDR3: TGCGCCAGCAGCTTGGATGTGAGGGCAGGGGGCTATGAGGCCCAGTACTTC. It translates to CASSLDVRAGGYEAQYF.

This sequence joins TRBV7-9 and TRBJ2-2; TRBD2 matches 7 bases. Looked up from germline, CDR1 is SEHNR and CDR2 is FQNEAQ (reference sequence). The ends lost 11 bases at V and 0 bases at J; junction bases unmatched: 6. The CDR3 is 14 residues long. CDR3 loop: CAARGDTNTGELFF. The CDR3 nucleotides are TGTGCCGCCCGGGGGGATACGAACACCGGGGAGCTGTTTTTT.

The rearrangement uses TRBV30 and TRBJ2-7, with unresolved D. Germline CDR1 reads GTSNPN; CDR2 reads SVGIG (reference sequence). The CDR3 covers 14 residues. Trimming took off 2 bases at V and 3 bases at J, with 14 bases between the two ends. The CDR3 is CAWSSWAKDYEQYF. Written as DNA, the CDR3 is TGTGCCTGGAGTTCTTGGGCCAAAGACTACGAGCAGTACTTC.

The table lists this clone with a count of one. This CDR3 is CASSPTGPYEQYF. The CDR3 nucleotides are TGTGCCAGCAGTCCGACGGGACCCTACGAGCAGTACTTC. The rearrangement uses TRBV27 and TRBJ2-7, with D perhaps matching TRBD1 or TRBD2 (5 bases each). CDR3 length: 13 amino acids. Trimming cost V 5 bases and J 2 bases, with 10 bases left between them. Germline CDR1 reads MNHEY; CDR2 reads SMNVEV (reference sequence).

This clone has more than one count but fewer than ten. This chain joins TRBV7-9 and TRBJ2-1; D gene ambiguous. Trimming cost V 0 bases and J 0 bases, with 6 bases left between them. This CDR3 has 15 amino acids. Germline V gene sequence: CDR1 SEHNR, CDR2 FQNEAQ (reference sequence). The CDR3: CASSLARRSYNEQFF. In nucleotides, the CDR3 is TGTGCCAGCAGCTTAGCGCGGCGCTCCTACAATGAGCAGTTCTTC.